The next 30 T cell receptor beta chains were all read from a single sample in a study of beta chain features in type 1 diabetes. cDNA synthesis used the whole RNA isolate, giving expressed TCRB sequences. The repertoire was sequenced with immunoSEQ multiplex PCR; TCRdb's copy has only in-frame clones and lacks some. Here the sample spans 15,000 to 20,000 clones, around 50% being singletons. The sequenced sample consisted of stem cell memory CD4+ T cells from blood. These receptor sequences come from a man between 18 and 35 years old in good health.

The chain joins TRBV4-3 to TRBJ1-2; TRBD1 matches 10 bases. Germline values: CDR1 LGHNA, CDR2 YSLEER. The CDR3 runs to 15 residues. V lost 1 base, J lost 4 bases, and 3 bases stayed unmatched. The CDR3 region is CASSQVGQGVYGYTF. CDR3 nucleotide sequence: TGCGCCAGCAGCCAAGTTGGACAGGGGGTCTATGGCTACACCTTC.

This chain links TRBV30 with TRBJ2-5; perhaps TRBD2 as D (7 bases). V was cut by 5 bases and J by 1 base, with 17 bases left in between. Germline assignment: CDR1 GTSNPN and CDR2 SVGIG (reference sequence). There are 15 residues in the CDR3. The CDR3 reads CAWGRGASGQETQYF. The CDR3 DNA is TGTGCCTGGGGGAGGGGGGCTAGCGGCCAAGAGACCCAGTACTTC.

The sample holds a few counts of this clone. This chain uses TRBV4-2 with TRBJ2-1, with TRBD2 identical over 7 bases. This CDR3 region has 15 residues. Germline CDR1 and CDR2: LGHNA and YNFKEQ. The V gene end was trimmed by 0 bases and the J gene end by 3 bases; junction bases not matched to a gene: 2. CDR3 sequence reads: CASSQDRDYYNEQFF. Here the CDR3 DNA reads TGTGCCAGCAGCCAAGATAGGGACTACTACAATGAGCAGTTCTTC.

J is TRBJ2-5 and V is TRBV6-5; 9 bases fit TRBD2. The CDR3 extends over 14 amino acids. CDR1 is MNHEY and CDR2 is SVGAGI in the germline V gene. V shed 3 bases, J shed 4 bases, and the junction held 3 bases outside the gene matches. CDR3 amino acids: CASSYSGRRETQYF. As DNA, the CDR3 is TGTGCCAGCAGTTATAGCGGGAGAAGAGAGACCCAGTACTTC.

V is TRBV2 and J is TRBJ1-1; D possibly corresponds to TRBD1 (5 bases). Trimming took 5 bases from V and 6 from J, leaving 16 bases between them. CDR3 length: 14 amino acids. Germline V gives CDR1 SNHLY, CDR2 FYNNEI. This CDR3 is CASSSPGGGAEAFF. CDR3 DNA sequence: TGTGCCAGCAGTTCTCCCGGGGGGGGAGCTGAAGCTTTCTTT.

J is TRBJ2-5 and V is TRBV2, with TRBD2 matching 10 bases. V lost 5 bases and J lost 4; bases outside the gene matches: 7. The germline V gene encodes CDR1 SNHLY and CDR2 FYNNEI. This CDR3 comprises 15 residues. The CDR3 DNA reads as TGTGCCAGCAGTCAAACTAGCGGGGTACGAGAGACCCAGTACTTC. This codes for CASSQTSGVRETQYF.

There are a few counts of this clone. The chain couples TRBV18 to TRBJ2-4, with 11 bases identical to TRBD1. The J segment lost 8 bases and the V segment lost 2 bases, leaving 11 bases of the junction unmatched. The CDR3 has 17 residues. Per germline, CDR1 KGHSH and CDR2 LQKENI. CDR3 amino acids: CASSPDRFGQGAHIQYF. In DNA form, the CDR3 reads TGTGCCAGCTCACCAGATCGGTTCGGACAGGGGGCACACATTCAGTACTTC.

The chain carries TRBV4-1 and TRBJ2-7, with a tentative D call TRBD1 (6 bases). Germline V gene data show CDR1 as MGHRA and CDR2 as YSYEKL. Trimming removed 9 bases at V and 2 bases at J, with 20 bases between. The CDR3 contains 15 residues. CDR3 amino acids: CASRETWTDTYEQYF. The CDR3 DNA follows: TGCGCCAGTCGAGAGACTTGGACAGATACCTACGAGCAGTACTTC.

The chain couples TRBV9 to TRBJ2-1; D gene uncertain. The CDR3 is 14 amino acids. The germline V gene encodes CDR1 SGDLS and CDR2 YYNGEE. Trimming pared 1 base from V and 1 base from J, leaving 6 bases between. CDR3 residues: CASSVLTSYNEQFF. For the CDR3, the DNA is TGTGCCAGCAGCGTACTTACATCCTACAATGAGCAGTTCTTC. The variable domain in full, completed from reference TRBV9 and TRBJ2-1, reads DSGVTQTPKHLITATGQRVTLRCSPRSGDLSVYWYQQSLDQGLQFLIQYYNGEERAKGNILERFSAQQFPDLHSELNLSSLELGDSALYFCASSVLTSYNEQFFGPGTRLTVL.

This clone was seen more than once but under ten times. The chain is built from TRBV5-5 and TRBJ2-1, with 8 bases fitting TRBD2. The CDR3 runs to 15 residues. V lost 3 bases, J lost 3 bases, and 5 bases stayed unmatched. Germline V gene sequence: CDR1 SGHKS, CDR2 YYEKEE (reference sequence). CDR3 residues: CASSSLAGNYNEQFF. The CDR3 nucleotides are TGTGCCAGCAGCTCCTTAGCGGGAAACTACAATGAGCAGTTCTTC.

This clone occurred once. The chain is built from TRBV6-1 and TRBJ2-3; 8 positions match TRBD1. The CDR3 runs to 16 residues. CDR1 is MNHNS, CDR2 SASEGT, per germline. Trimming removed 0 bases from V and 4 bases from J; junction bases left unmatched: 6. The CDR3 reads CASSEASRGRADTQYF. The CDR3 bases are TGTGCCAGCAGTGAAGCCTCCAGGGGGCGCGCAGATACGCAGTATTTT.

This clone was seen a handful of times. The V and J genes are TRBV7-9 and TRBJ1-5; 7 bases align to TRBD1. Trimming cost V 1 base and J 6 bases; bases outside gene matches: 3. Germline-derived CDR1 and CDR2 are SEHNR and FQNEAQ (reference sequence). The CDR3 has 14 residues. CDR3 in DNA: TGTGCCAGCAGCTTAGAACAGGGGACTCAGCCCCAGCATTTT. As protein: CASSLEQGTQPQHF.

This clone appeared a few times. V and J are TRBV11-2 and TRBJ2-7; 7 nucleotides line up with TRBD1. The CDR3 spans 15 residues. V shed 5 bases and J 2 bases; nucleotides not matched to a gene: 9. CDR1 is SGHAT, CDR2 FQNNGV, per germline. In DNA form, the CDR3 reads TGTGCCAGCAGCCCACTCACAGGGGTGGCCTACGAGCAGTACTTC. Protein: CASSPLTGVAYEQYF.

CDR3 sequence: CASSFTGATTGTQYF. The CDR3 DNA reads as TGTGCCAGCAGCTTTACAGGAGCTACTACAGGGACCCAGTACTTC. The V call is TRBV5-6, the J call TRBJ2-5, with D possibly matching TRBD1 (5 bases). Germline loops: CDR1 SGHDT, CDR2 YYEEEE. This CDR3 spans 15 amino acids. The V end was cut by 2 bases, the J end by 7 bases, with 18 bases between. Full variable domain (rest looked up from reference TRBV5-6 and TRBJ2-5): DAGVTQSPTHLIKTRGQQVTLRCSPKSGHDTVSWYQQALGQGPQFIFQYYEEEERQRGNFPDRFSGHQFPNYSSELNVNALLLGDSALYLCASSFTGATTGTQYFGPGTRLLVL.

V usage is TRBV18 and J usage is TRBJ1-1, with 7 bases identical to TRBD1. The V segment lost 3 bases and the J segment 6 bases; nucleotides outside the gene matches: 1. The CDR3 length is 12 residues. CDR1 is KGHSH, CDR2 LQKENI, per germline. The CDR3 here is CASSPGQPEAFF. DNA of the CDR3: TGTGCCAGCTCACCGGGACAGCCTGAAGCTTTCTTT.

The rearrangement joins TRBV7-2 to TRBJ2-3, with 9 bases fitting TRBD2. CDR1 is SGHTA, CDR2 FQGNSA, per germline. J lost 2 bases, V lost 1 base, and 7 bases had no gene match. The CDR3 has 17 amino acids. The DNA of the CDR3 is TGTGCCAGCAGCTTAGTCGGCGGGGGGGCCATCACAGATACGCAGTATTTT. Translated: CASSLVGGGAITDTQYF.

This clone turned up a few times. The gene calls are TRBV23-1 and TRBJ1-1, with 9 bases fitting TRBD1. TRBV23-1 is flagged as an ORF with uncertain function. V lost 3 bases and J lost 4; bases outside the gene matches: 0. The CDR3 loop spans 13 amino acids. The CDR3 DNA reads as TGCGCCAGCAGTCAGGGACAGGGCACTGAAGCTTTCTTT. It encodes CASSQGQGTEAFF.

The rearrangement uses TRBV7-9 and TRBJ2-5; TRBD1 is a possible D gene (6 bases). The CDR3 is made up of 13 amino acids. The V end lost 6 bases, the J end lost 0 bases, and 8 bases lay between the germline ends. Germline V CDR1 and CDR2: SEHNR, FQNEAQ (reference sequence). CDR3 bases: TGTGCCAGCAGAAACAGGGACCAAGAGACCCAGTACTTC. Amino acids: CASRNRDQETQYF.

The genes are TRBV12-5 and TRBJ1-2; 8 bases align to TRBD1. Looked up from germline, CDR1 is LGHNT and CDR2 is FRNRAP. The CDR3 has 14 amino acids. V was clipped by 6 bases and J by 4 bases; unmatched bases: 7. CDR3 loop: CASGRQGIGYGYTF. The CDR3 region has the DNA TGTGCTAGTGGACGACAGGGGATCGGCTATGGCTACACCTTC.

This clone was counted only a few times. This chain links TRBV18 with TRBJ2-1; TRBD2 might be the D (6 bases). The CDR3 has 13 residues. In germline, CDR1 is KGHSH, CDR2 LQKENI. Between the trimmed V and J ends, which lost 3 bases and 5 bases, there was a span of 8 bases. The CDR3 DNA is TGTGCCAGCTCACCGGGACTCGACAATGAGCAGTTCTTC. Its translation is CASSPGLDNEQFF. Complete variable domain (other parts from reference TRBV18 and TRBJ2-1): NAGVMQNPRHLVRRRGQEARLRCSPMKGHSHVYWYRQLPEEGLKFMVYLQKENIIDESGMPKERFSAEFPKEGPSILRIQQVVRGDSAAYFCASSPGLDNEQFFGPGTRLTVL.

J is TRBJ1-3 and V is TRBV5-4; TRBD1 might be the D (5 bases). The CDR3 consists of 15 residues. CDR1 is SGHNT, CDR2 YYREEE, per germline (reference sequence). Trimming removed 4 bases at V and 0 bases at J, with 11 bases between. CDR3 in DNA: TGTGCCAGCAGCCGAGACAGATACTCTGGAAACACCATATATTTT. It is translated as CASSRDRYSGNTIYF.

V usage is TRBV2 and J usage is TRBJ2-1, with 10 bases lining up with TRBD2. Germline-derived CDR1 and CDR2 are SNHLY and FYNNEI. This CDR3 contains 15 residues. V lost 1 base and J lost 7; bases outside the gene matches: 4. The CDR3 reads CASSEGSGGVNEQFF. The CDR3 bases are TGTGCCAGCAGTGAAGGGAGCGGGGGGGTAAATGAGCAGTTCTTC.

The gene calls are TRBV30 and TRBJ2-3, with 7 bases lining up with TRBD2. Germline V CDR1 and CDR2: GTSNPN, SVGIG (reference sequence). J was trimmed by 4 bases and V by 0 bases; bases with no gene match: 4. This CDR3 region has 14 residues. CDR3 in amino acids: CAWSVGGEADTQYF. CDR3 DNA: TGTGCCTGGAGTGTTGGGGGGGAGGCAGATACGCAGTATTTT.

The chain has TRBV11-2 and TRBJ2-5; TRBD2 aligns across 9 bases. The ends lost 2 bases at V and 2 bases at J; junction bases unmatched: 3. The CDR3 extends over 15 amino acids. Germline V CDR1 and CDR2: SGHAT, FQNNGV. The CDR3 spells CASSLTLAGQETQYF. In DNA form, the CDR3 reads TGTGCCAGCAGCTTAACCCTAGCGGGGCAAGAGACCCAGTACTTC. The variable domain in full, with the rest retrieved from reference TRBV11-2 and TRBJ2-5, is EAGVAQSPRYKIIEKRQSVAFWCNPISGHATLYWYQQILGQGPKLLIQFQNNGVVDDSQLPKDRFSAERLKGVDSTLKIQPAKLEDSAVYLCASSLTLAGQETQYFGPGTRLLVL.

The chain uses TRBV29-1 and TRBJ1-5; 12 positions match TRBD1. V was pared by 4 bases and J by 4 bases, with 5 bases of the junction left unmatched. CDR3 length equals 15 residues. The V gene's germline CDR1 is SQVTM and CDR2 ANQGSEA. The CDR3 region has the DNA TGCAGCGTTGTGGGGGGACAGGGGGCGAATCAGCCCCAGCATTTT. Protein product: CSVVGGQGANQPQHF.

The J gene is TRBJ1-4, the V gene TRBV7-2, with 9 positions matching TRBD1. The germline gives CDR1 SGHTA, CDR2 FQGNSA. The CDR3 length is 18 residues. V lost 1 base to trimming and J lost 3 bases; unmatched junction nucleotides: 9. Written as DNA, the CDR3 is TGTGCCAGCAGCTTAGTAGGGGACAGGGTACATGCTAATGAAAAACTGTTTTTT. As protein: CASSLVGDRVHANEKLFF.

The chain joins TRBV5-4 to TRBJ2-5; weak D call: TRBD1 (6 bases). The CDR3 consists of 13 residues. Germline CDR1 SGHNT, CDR2 YYREEE (reference sequence). Trimming pared 0 bases from V and 5 bases from J, leaving 8 bases between. The CDR3 loop is CASSLDRGETQYF. The CDR3 nucleotides are TGTGCCAGCAGCTTGGATAGGGGGGAGACCCAGTACTTC.

V gene TRBV28 combines with J gene TRBJ2-1, with D possibly TRBD1 on 5 matching bases. Trimming pared 3 bases from V and 4 bases from J, leaving 10 bases between. This CDR3 contains 14 residues. CDR1 is MDHEN, CDR2 SYDVKM, per germline. CDR3 protein: CASSFIREYNEQFF. The DNA of the CDR3 is TGTGCCAGCAGTTTTATCAGGGAATACAATGAGCAGTTCTTC.

The V call is TRBV20-1, the J call TRBJ1-2, with D unresolved. CDR3 size: 9 residues. Looked up from germline, CDR1 is DFQATT and CDR2 is SNEGSKA (reference sequence). The V end lost 7 bases, the J end lost 7 bases, and 7 bases lay between the germline ends. The CDR3 protein is CSVGSGYTF. For the CDR3, the DNA is TGCAGTGTGGGCTCTGGCTACACCTTC.

CDR3 in amino acids: CASSLLTEAFF. CDR3 in DNA: TGTGCCAGCAGTTTATTGACAGAAGCTTTCTTT. The J gene is TRBJ1-1, the V gene TRBV28; unclear D gene. V was clipped by 1 base and J by 8 bases, with 5 bases between them. Germline CDR1 reads MDHEN; CDR2 reads SYDVKM. The CDR3 extends over 11 amino acids.